The TCR beta chain under discussion was sequenced for a study of T-cell memory formation after mild COVID-19 (dated by TCRdb to the early 2020s). Concerning the study at large: TCR sequence clusters from the two donors were largely donor specific. The cohort was made up of two young adult volunteers, one female and one male, who were previously healthy. In a couple of donors, T-cell clones that expanded and contracted after mild COVID-19 were tracked by sequencing TCRalpha and TCRbeta repertoires over time. Overall study results and their limits: Balanced CD4/CD8 phenotypes were observed for clones contracting from day 15 to 85, whereas a bias towards CD4+ was observed for a second wave of clones expanding from day 15 to 37. Some responding clones were detected in pre-infection memory, which suggested that pre-existing cross-reactive memory T cells had joined the SARS-CoV-2 response. The study covered only two mild cases, and larger cohorts including severe cases with pre-infection samples were considered necessary. SARS-CoV-2 specificity was not confirmed for the second-wave clones peaking on day 37. Contracting CD4+ clones were found mainly in CM and EM memory subsets, while CD8+ clones were enriched in EMRA.

This clonotype has just a few counts. Its antigen remains undetermined. No base quality values were provided; no much bigger clone lies one nucleotide off. PBMCs were isolated by Ficoll-Paque density gradient centrifugation. These reads were obtained on an Illumina NovaSeq 6000. TCRalpha and TCRbeta cDNA libraries were built by 5'RACE with constant-segment primers, adding sample barcodes and unique molecular identifiers. Trizol reagent was used to extract RNA from every sample. The libraries were amplified in two PCR steps, and the second step added a second sample barcode and Illumina TruSeq adapters. Sequencing of libraries was performed on an Illumina NovaSeq with 2 x 150 bp paired-end reads. The original methods were these. Demultiplexing of reads and collapsing into UMI-guided consensus sequences were performed with migec v1.2.7. With mixcr v2.1.11, UMI consensuses were aligned to TRA and TRB V and J templates and assembled into clonotypes. A clonotype was counted as expanded or contracted only if both edgeR and NoisET called the change significant, with noise models trained on biological replicates. edgeR calls used a false discovery rate-adjusted p below 0.01 and a log2 fold-change threshold of 1. As an exploratory analysis of dynamics, max-normalized trajectories of the 1000 most abundant clonotypes were examined with PCA combined with hierarchical clustering. Separately sequenced CD4+ and CD8+ repertoires were used to assign a CD4 or CD8 phenotype to each responding clone. Clones were called with MiXCR by TCRdb after fastp trimmed the public reads at Q25, and only in-frame beta chains were retained. Entries that share a CDR3 protein sequence are merged under the most common genes and DNA. The V and J calls shown here were made by TCRdb, not taken from the authors' results. This sample has roughly 130,000 distinct CDR3 sequences in its table, and 15% to 20% of those were observed once. The top ten constitute roughly 5.2% of the sample.

V and J are trimmed by 4 bases and 5 bases, and the gene matches miss 6 bases of the junction. The CDR3 contains 15 residues, cysteine and phenylalanine counted. The read is trimmed to its CDR3 DNA, 45 bases read in frame from base 1. The germline V gene (reference sequence) provides CDR1 MNHEY and CDR2 SMNVEV. The specimen was PBMCs or a T cell subset sorted from them (not recorded which). This clonotype was sampled from a man younger than 35 who had mild COVID-19 (a few samples of this study predate the infection). The sample titles of this study are shuffled in the database, so cell type and time point are left out; the donor was told from shared clones. The chain is made from TRBV27 and TRBJ2-2, and 8 junction bases match TRBD1. The base sequence is TGTGCCAGCAGTTCCAGGGGGCGCGGAACCGGGGAGCTGTTTTTT. The encoded protein is CASSSRGRGTGELFF.